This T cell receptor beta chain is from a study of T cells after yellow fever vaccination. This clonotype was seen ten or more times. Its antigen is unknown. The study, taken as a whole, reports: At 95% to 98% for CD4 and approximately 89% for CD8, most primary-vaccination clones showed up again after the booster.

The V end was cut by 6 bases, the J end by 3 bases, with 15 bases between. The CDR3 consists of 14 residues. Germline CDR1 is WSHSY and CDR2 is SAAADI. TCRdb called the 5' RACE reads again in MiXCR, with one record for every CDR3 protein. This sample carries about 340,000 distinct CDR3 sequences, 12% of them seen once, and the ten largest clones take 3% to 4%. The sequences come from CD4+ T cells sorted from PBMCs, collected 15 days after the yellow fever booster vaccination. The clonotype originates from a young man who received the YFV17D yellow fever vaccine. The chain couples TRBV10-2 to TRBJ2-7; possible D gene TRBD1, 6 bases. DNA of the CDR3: TGCGCCAGCAGGAGGACAGCCGAGGGCTACGAGCAGTACTTC. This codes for CASRRTAEGYEQYF.